This T cell receptor (beta chain) derives from a study of shared clonotypes between healthy human individuals. General observations from the study: Lower generation probabilities were found for non-shared clonotypes than for those shared by all four donors. Donor clonotype sharing was expected to depend on sequencing depth.

The table came from immunoSEQ multiplex PCR; TCRdb's copy has only in-frame clones and leaves some out. Of approximately 2.1 million clones in the sample, just over 90% are singletons; the top ten hold 0.35% to 0.45%. This clone came up a few times. What it binds is not known. The study separated CD4+ cells into CD45RA+ naive and CD45RA-negative memory subsets. V dropped 6 bases and J dropped 5 bases, with 11 bases sitting between them. Per the germline V gene, CDR1 is LNHDA and CDR2 is SQIVND (reference sequence). The CDR3 contains 13 residues. The chain carries TRBV19 and TRBJ1-5; D might be TRBD1 (5 bases). The sequence was obtained from a young man in good health. Some clones in this sample may be carry-over from other donors' samples. Sequencing was performed on naive CD4+ T cells from PBMCs. Described subset: CD45RA+ positively selected. The CDR3 DNA sequence: TGTGCCAGTAGCACCGGGACGGATCAGCCCCAGCATTTT. Its translation is CASSTGTDQPQHF. Drawing the rest from reference TRBV19 and TRBJ1-5, the complete variable domain is DGGITQSPKYLFRKEGQNVTLSCEQNLNHDAMYWYRQDPGQGLRLIYYSQIVNDFQKGDIAEGYSVSREKKESFPLTVTSAQKNPTAFYLCASSTGTDQPQHFGDGTRLSIL.